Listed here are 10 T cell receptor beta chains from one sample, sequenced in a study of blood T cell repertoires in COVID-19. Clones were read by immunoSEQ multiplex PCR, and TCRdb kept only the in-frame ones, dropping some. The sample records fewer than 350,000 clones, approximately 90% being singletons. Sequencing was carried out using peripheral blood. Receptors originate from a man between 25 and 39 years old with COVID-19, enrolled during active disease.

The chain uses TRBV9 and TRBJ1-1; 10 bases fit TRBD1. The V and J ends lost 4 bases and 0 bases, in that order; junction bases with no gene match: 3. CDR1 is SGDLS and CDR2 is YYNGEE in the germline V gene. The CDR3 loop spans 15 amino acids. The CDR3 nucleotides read TGTGCCAGCAGCCAAGGGACAGGGGTGAACACTGAAGCTTTCTTT. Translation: CASSQGTGVNTEAFF.

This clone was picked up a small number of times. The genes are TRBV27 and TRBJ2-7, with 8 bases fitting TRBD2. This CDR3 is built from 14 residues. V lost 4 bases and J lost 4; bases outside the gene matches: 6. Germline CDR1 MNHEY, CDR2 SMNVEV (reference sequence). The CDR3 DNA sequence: TGTGCCAGCAGTTCCGGACTAGCAGGGTACGAGCAGTACTTC. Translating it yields CASSSGLAGYEQYF.

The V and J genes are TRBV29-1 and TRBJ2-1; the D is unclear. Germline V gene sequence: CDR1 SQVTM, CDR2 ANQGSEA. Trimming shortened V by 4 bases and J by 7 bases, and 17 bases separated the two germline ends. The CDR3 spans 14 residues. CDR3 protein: CSVGVRLDGNEQFF. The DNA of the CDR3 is TGCAGCGTTGGTGTAAGACTCGATGGGAATGAGCAGTTCTTC.

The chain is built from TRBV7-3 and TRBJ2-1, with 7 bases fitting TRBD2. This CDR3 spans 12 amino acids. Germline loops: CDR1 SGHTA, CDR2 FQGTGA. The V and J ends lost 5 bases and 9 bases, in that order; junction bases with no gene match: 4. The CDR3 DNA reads TGTGCCAGCAGCCCCCCGGGAGGTGAGCAGTTCTTC. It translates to CASSPPGGEQFF.

CDR3 loop: CASSLGRVRSYEQYF. CDR3 in DNA: TGTGCCAGCAGTTTAGGGAGAGTCCGCTCCTACGAGCAGTACTTC. The chain has TRBV27 and TRBJ2-7, with D possibly matching TRBD2 (5 bases). Germline loops: CDR1 MNHEY, CDR2 SMNVEV (reference sequence). Trimming took off 2 bases at V and 0 bases at J, with 11 bases between the two ends. CDR3 length equals 15 residues.

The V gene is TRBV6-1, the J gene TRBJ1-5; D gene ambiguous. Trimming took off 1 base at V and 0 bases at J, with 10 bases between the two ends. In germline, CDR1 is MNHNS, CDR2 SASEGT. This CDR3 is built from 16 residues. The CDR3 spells CASSEGHSLSNQPQHF. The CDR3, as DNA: TGTGCCAGCAGTGAAGGGCACAGTCTTAGCAATCAGCCCCAGCATTTT.

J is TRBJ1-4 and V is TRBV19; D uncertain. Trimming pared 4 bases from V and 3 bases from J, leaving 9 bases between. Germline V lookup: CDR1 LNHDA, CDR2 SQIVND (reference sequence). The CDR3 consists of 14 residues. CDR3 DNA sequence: TGTGCCAGTAGTAGGGGAGCACCTAATGAAAAACTGTTTTTT. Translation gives CASSRGAPNEKLFF. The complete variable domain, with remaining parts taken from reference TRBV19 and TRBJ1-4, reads DGGITQSPKYLFRKEGQNVTLSCEQNLNHDAMYWYRQDPGQGLRLIYYSQIVNDFQKGDIAEGYSVSREKKESFPLTVTSAQKNPTAFYLCASSRGAPNEKLFFGSGTQLSVL.

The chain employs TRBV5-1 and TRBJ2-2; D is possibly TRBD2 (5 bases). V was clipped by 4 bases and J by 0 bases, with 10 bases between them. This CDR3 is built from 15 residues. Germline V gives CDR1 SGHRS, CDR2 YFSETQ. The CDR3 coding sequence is TGCGCCAGCAGCCGAGGGAATGCGAACACCGGGGAGCTGTTTTTT. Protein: CASSRGNANTGELFF.

CDR3 bases: TGTGCCACCAGTGATTACGGACAGGGGAACACCGGGGAGCTGTTTTTT. It codes for CATSDYGQGNTGELFF. V is TRBV24-1 and J is TRBJ2-2; TRBD1 agrees at 8 bases. This CDR3 is 16 amino acids long. The germline V gene has CDR1 KGHDR and CDR2 SFDVKD. V shed 2 bases and J 1 base; nucleotides not matched to a gene: 2.

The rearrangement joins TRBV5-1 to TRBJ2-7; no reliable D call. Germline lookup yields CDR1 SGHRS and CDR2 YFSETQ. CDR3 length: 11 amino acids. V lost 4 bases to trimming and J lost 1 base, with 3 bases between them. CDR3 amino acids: CASSESYEQYF. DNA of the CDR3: TGCGCCAGCAGCGAGTCCTACGAGCAGTACTTC.